What follows is one T cell receptor (beta chain) and its context. Its target is unknown. The entry originates in a study of shared clonotypes between healthy human individuals. Study-level points and caveats: Tissue TCR repertoires likely differ from these blood-only repertoires.

This CDR3 is 15 amino acids long. The ends were cut back, 2 bases at V and 3 bases at J, with 11 bases in the middle. CDR1 and CDR2 from the germline V gene are MNHNS and SASEGT. Clones were sequenced by immunoSEQ multiplex PCR, and TCRdb holds only the in-frame ones, with some missing. The sample carries 950,000 to 1,300,000 clones, roughly 80% recorded once. The study separated CD4+ cells into CD45RA+ naive and CD45RA-negative memory subsets. Sequencing was carried out using memory CD4+ T cells sorted from blood. Stated subset: CD45RA-negative fraction. The chain is built from TRBV6-1 and TRBJ2-4; a possible D gene is TRBD1 (6 bases). This clonotype was sampled from a man between 18 and 29 years old in good health. CDR3 DNA: TGTGCCAGCAGTGAAATCAGGGGTGTCAAAAACATTCAGTACTTC. Translating gives CASSEIRGVKNIQYF.